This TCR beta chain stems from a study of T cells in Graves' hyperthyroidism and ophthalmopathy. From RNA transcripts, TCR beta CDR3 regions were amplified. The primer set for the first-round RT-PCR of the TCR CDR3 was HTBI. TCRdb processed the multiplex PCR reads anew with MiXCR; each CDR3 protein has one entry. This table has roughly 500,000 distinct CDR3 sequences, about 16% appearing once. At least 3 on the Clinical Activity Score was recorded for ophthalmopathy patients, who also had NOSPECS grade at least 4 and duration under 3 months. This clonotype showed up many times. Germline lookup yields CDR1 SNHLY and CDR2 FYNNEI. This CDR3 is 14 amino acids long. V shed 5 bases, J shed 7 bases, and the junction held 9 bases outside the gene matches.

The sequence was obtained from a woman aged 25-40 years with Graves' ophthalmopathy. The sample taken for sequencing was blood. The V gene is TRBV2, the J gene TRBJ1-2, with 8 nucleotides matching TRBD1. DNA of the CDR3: TGTGCCAGCAGTTCGGGGACAGGACTAAGTGGCTACACCTTC. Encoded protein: CASSSGTGLSGYTF.